The 5 T cell receptor beta chains listed next were all sequenced from one sample in a study of blood T cells in healthy people across ages. Sample-barcoded 5' priming and a J-beta primer mix drove a second PCR of 7 to 11 cycles. TCRdb re-analysed the 5' RACE reads in MiXCR, keeping a single row per CDR3 protein. The sample holds roughly 720,000 distinct CDR3 sequences, 50% to 65% seen once. Material for sequencing was blood. Receptor source: an elderly man in good health.

The rearrangement uses TRBV20-1 and TRBJ2-7, with 7 bases fitting TRBD1. This CDR3 has 14 residues. Germline CDR1 is DFQATT and CDR2 is SNEGSKA (reference sequence). With V trimmed by 2 bases and J by 4 bases, 8 bases remained unmatched. DNA of the CDR3: TGCAGTGCTAGACCTGCGACAGGGTGGTACGAGCAGTACTTC. Encoded protein: CSARPATGWYEQYF.

V usage is TRBV28 and J usage is TRBJ2-3; 7 nucleotides line up with TRBD2. The V gene end was trimmed by 3 bases and the J gene end by 0 bases; junction bases not matched to a gene: 12. Germline CDR1 and CDR2: MDHEN and SYDVKM. CDR3 length: 18 amino acids. CDR3 sequence: CASSFVRWGRVSTDTQYF. The CDR3 DNA reads as TGTGCCAGCAGTTTCGTTCGCTGGGGGAGGGTCAGCACAGATACGCAGTATTTT.

This sequence joins TRBV20-1 and TRBJ2-5; 8 nucleotides align to TRBD2. TRBJ2-7 explains the end of the DNA better; the J call may be wrong. Germline V lookup: CDR1 DFQATT, CDR2 SNEGSKA (reference sequence). This CDR3 is 16 amino acids long. CDR3 residues: CSASLAGTRRFLEQYF. The CDR3 DNA sequence: TGCAGTGCGAGCCTTGCCGGGACTAGAAGGTTTCTCGAGCAGTACTTC.

J is TRBJ2-1 and V is TRBV4-2; 7 bases line up with TRBD2. The germline V gene encodes CDR1 LGHNA and CDR2 YNFKEQ. V was pared by 0 bases and J by 0 bases, with 8 bases of the junction left unmatched. The CDR3 totals 18 residues. This CDR3 reads CASSQDPRLAGSYNEQFF. Here the CDR3 DNA reads TGTGCCAGCAGCCAAGACCCTCGACTAGCCGGCTCCTACAATGAGCAGTTCTTC.

This clonotype was counted only a few times. The rearrangement uses TRBV20-1 and TRBJ2-5; D perhaps matches TRBD2 (6 bases). Trimming left V 3 bases short and J 9 bases short, with 20 bases between. The CDR3 spans 14 residues. CDR1 DFQATT and CDR2 SNEGSKA come from the germline V gene (reference sequence). CDR3 nucleotides: TGCAGTGCTAGGGTACTAGCAGAAATCGGCGCCCAGTACTTC. Encoded protein: CSARVLAEIGAQYF.